This section outlines one T cell receptor (beta chain) sequence together with its context. This sample is part of a study of blood T cell repertoires in COVID-19. CDR3 length equals 13 residues. Germline loops: CDR1 LNHNV, CDR2 YYDKDF (reference sequence). Between the trimmed V and J ends, which lost 0 bases and 8 bases, there was a span of 11 bases. As handled by the study authors: Reference gene primer amplification in the assay estimated nucleated cell counts. Clones were sequenced by immunoSEQ multiplex PCR, and TCRdb holds only the in-frame ones, with some missing. The V and J calls and clone size are taken from that table; D and trimming were inferred from the DNA. This table holds a few hundred thousand clones, approximately 89% found once.

The origin of this receptor is a woman under 40 who had recovered from COVID-19. The chain uses TRBV15 and TRBJ2-7, with D perhaps TRBD2 (5 bases). Input material: peripheral blood. The DNA for the CDR3 is TGTGCCACCAGCAGAGACCGTAGGAGGAAGCAGTACTTC. Translation: CATSRDRRRKQYF.